Following are 4 T cell receptor beta chains from one sample sequenced in a study of blood T cell repertoires in COVID-19. The repertoire was sequenced with immunoSEQ multiplex PCR; TCRdb's copy has only in-frame clones and lacks some. Among around 220,000 clones listed, 65% to 80% were seen once. The specimen sequenced was peripheral blood. The source is a woman between 35 and 50 years old with active or convalescent COVID-19.

This clone was counted a few times. The V gene is TRBV6-5, the J gene TRBJ1-2, with D tentatively TRBD1 (5 bases). Germline V gives CDR1 MNHEY, CDR2 SVGAGI. The CDR3 consists of 14 residues. V lost 5 bases and J lost 2, with 12 bases in between. The CDR3 region has the DNA TGTGCCAGCAGTCCTTTGGGGGGGAACTATGGCTACACCTTC. Translated: CASSPLGGNYGYTF.

The V gene is TRBV5-4, the J gene TRBJ1-2; maybe TRBD1 (5 bases). CDR1 is SGHNT and CDR2 is YYREEE in the germline V gene (reference sequence). The CDR3 has 14 residues. Trimming stripped 5 bases from V and 4 bases from J, with 15 bases between. The CDR3 protein is CASRDFGRVYGYTF. CDR3 bases: TGTGCCAGCAGGGATTTTGGCAGGGTCTATGGCTACACCTTC. Filled out from reference TRBV5-4 and TRBJ1-2, the complete variable domain reads ETGVTQSPTHLIKTRGQQVTLRCSSQSGHNTVSWYQQALGQGPQFIFQYYREEENGRGNFPPRFSGLQFPNYSSELNVNALELDDSALYLCASRDFGRVYGYTFGSGTRLTVV.

In this sample, this clone turned up many times. For the CDR3, the DNA is TGTGCCAGTAAGACTAGCGGGACCGGGGGAGATACGCAGTATTTT. Translating gives CASKTSGTGGDTQYF. The rearrangement joins TRBV19 to TRBJ2-3; TRBD2 agrees at 11 bases. This CDR3 region has 15 residues. The germline gives CDR1 LNHDA, CDR2 SQIVND (reference sequence). V gave up 7 bases and J gave up 5 bases; unmatched junction bases: 8.

This CDR3 reads CAISDEGPPYNEQFF. CDR3 sequence (DNA): TGTGCCATCAGTGATGAGGGCCCCCCCTACAATGAGCAGTTCTTC. V and J are TRBV10-3 and TRBJ2-1; a weak D match, TRBD2 (5 bases). The V gene's germline CDR1 is ENHRY and CDR2 SYGVKD. The CDR3 has 15 residues. V lost 3 bases to trimming and J lost 2 bases, with 11 bases between them.